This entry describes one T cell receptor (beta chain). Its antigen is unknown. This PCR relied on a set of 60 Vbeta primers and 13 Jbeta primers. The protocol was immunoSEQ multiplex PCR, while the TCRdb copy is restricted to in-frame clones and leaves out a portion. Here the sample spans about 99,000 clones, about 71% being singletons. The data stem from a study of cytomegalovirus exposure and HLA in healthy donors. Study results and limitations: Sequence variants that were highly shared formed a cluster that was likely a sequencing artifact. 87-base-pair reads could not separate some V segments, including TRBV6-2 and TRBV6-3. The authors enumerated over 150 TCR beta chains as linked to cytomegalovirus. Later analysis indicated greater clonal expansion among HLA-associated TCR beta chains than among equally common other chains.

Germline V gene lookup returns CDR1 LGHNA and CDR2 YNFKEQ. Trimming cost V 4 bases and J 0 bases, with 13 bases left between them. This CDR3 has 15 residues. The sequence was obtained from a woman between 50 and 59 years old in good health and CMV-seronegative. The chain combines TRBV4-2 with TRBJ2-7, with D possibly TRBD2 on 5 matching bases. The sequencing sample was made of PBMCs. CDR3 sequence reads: CASSLRMGSSYEQYF. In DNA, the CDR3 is TGTGCCAGCAGCCTCCGAATGGGGAGCTCCTACGAGCAGTACTTC.